This T cell receptor beta chain was captured in a study of blood T cells in healthy people across ages. Each of the donors had about 9.9 milliliters of peripheral blood drawn into EDTA-treated Vacutainer tubes. The second PCR ran roughly 6 to 12 cycles with a sample-barcoded 5' primer and J-beta primers. TCRdb analysed the 5' RACE reads with MiXCR anew, one entry per CDR3 protein. The sample carries hundreds of thousands of distinct CDR3 sequences, around half recorded once. There are many counts of this clonotype. The sequence was obtained from a woman aged 60-75 years in good health. Input material: blood.

CDR3 sequence: CASSPEGQGSPLHF. In nucleotides, the CDR3 is TGTGCCAGCTCACCAGAGGGGCAAGGTTCACCCCTCCACTTT. V gene TRBV18 combines with J gene TRBJ1-6; D possibly corresponds to TRBD1 (5 bases). There are 14 residues in the CDR3. The germline CDR1 and CDR2 sequences are KGHSH and LQKENI. V lost 2 bases and J lost 9, with 11 bases in between.